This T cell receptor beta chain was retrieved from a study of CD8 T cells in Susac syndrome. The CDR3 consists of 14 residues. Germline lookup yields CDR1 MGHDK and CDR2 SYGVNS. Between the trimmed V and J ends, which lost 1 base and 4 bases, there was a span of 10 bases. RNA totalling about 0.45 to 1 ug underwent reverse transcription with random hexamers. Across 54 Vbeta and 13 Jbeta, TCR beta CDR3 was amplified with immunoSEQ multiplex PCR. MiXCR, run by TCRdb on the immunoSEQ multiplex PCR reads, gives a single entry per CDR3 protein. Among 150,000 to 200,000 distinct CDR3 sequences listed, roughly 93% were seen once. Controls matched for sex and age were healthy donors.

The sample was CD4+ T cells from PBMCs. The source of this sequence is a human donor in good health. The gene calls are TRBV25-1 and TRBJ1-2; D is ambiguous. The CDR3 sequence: CASSELETFYGYTF. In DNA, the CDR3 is TGTGCCAGCAGTGAATTGGAAACTTTCTATGGCTACACCTTC.